A single sample is the source of the 20 T cell receptor beta chains below, sequenced in a study of CXCR3-negative and CXCR3-positive naive CD8 T cells. The TRB libraries of cDNA were built by UMI-labeled 5' RACE. TCRdb reprocessed the 5' RACE reads, with one entry per CDR3 protein and no DNA. The table for this sample gives over 100,000 distinct CDR3 sequences. Sequenced: naive CXCR3- CD8+ T cells from blood. Indicated subset: CD45RO-CCR7+CD27+CD95- naive CD8+ T cells lacking CXCR3 (TNR3-). These TCRs come from a human donor in good health. Some clones in this sample may be carry-over from other donors' samples.

V gene TRBV20-1 combines with J gene TRBJ2-7; no DNA is available, so the TRBD1 call from TCRdb remains unchecked. The CDR3 loop spans 15 amino acids. CDR1 DFQATT and CDR2 SNEGSKA come from the germline V gene (reference sequence). The CDR3 reads CSARETGTGAYEQYF.

J is TRBJ2-7 and V is TRBV10-3. The germline CDR1 and CDR2 sequences are ENHRY and SYGVKD. The CDR3 runs to 15 residues. The CDR3 loop is CAISEGEGIGYEQYF.

The chain combines TRBV28 with TRBJ2-1. There are 15 residues in the CDR3. In germline, CDR1 is MDHEN, CDR2 SYDVKM. The CDR3 is CASSNIRGSDNEQFF.

The chain couples TRBV12-3 or TRBV12-4 to TRBJ2-7. The CDR3 extends over 13 amino acids. CDR3: CASSLGSFYEQYF.

The chain couples TRBV2 to TRBJ2-2. CDR3 size: 13 residues. Germline V gene data show CDR1 as SNHLY and CDR2 as FYNNEI. The CDR3 is CASREGGTGELFF.

The chain recombines TRBV5-1 with TRBJ2-7. Looked up from germline, CDR1 is SGHRS and CDR2 is YFSETQ. This CDR3 region has 13 residues. CDR3 loop: CASREDLVLEQYF.

This chain's CDR3 is CASSSLNPSTDTQYF. The chain joins TRBV12-3 or TRBV12-4 to TRBJ2-3. The CDR3 runs 15 residues.

The chain is built from TRBV6-6 and TRBJ2-3. This CDR3 comprises 14 residues. CDR1 MNHNY and CDR2 SVGAGI come from the germline V gene (reference sequence). The CDR3: CASSMFRNTDTQYF.

The chain combines TRBV6-6 with TRBJ2-7; lacking DNA, the TRBD2 call made by TCRdb goes unchecked. The CDR3 is 15 amino acids. Germline V lookup: CDR1 MNHNY, CDR2 SVGAGI (reference sequence). CDR3 residues: CASSITSGRTYEQYF.

This rearrangement joins TRBV28 to TRBJ2-1; TCRdb's D call of TRBD1 is untestable without DNA. CDR3 length equals 16 residues. CDR1 MDHEN and CDR2 SYDVKM come from the germline V gene. CDR3 sequence: CASSLYSGGGRNEQFF.

The J gene is TRBJ2-1, the V gene TRBV12-3 or TRBV12-4. The CDR3 contains 14 residues. The CDR3 region is CASSLAGVYNEQFF.

This chain joins TRBV12-3 or TRBV12-4 and TRBJ2-1; with no DNA, the TCRdb D assignment of TRBD2 cannot be verified. The CDR3 totals 19 residues. The CDR3 is CASRPSGTPYPARGNEQFF.

The rearrangement joins TRBV4-1 to TRBJ1-2; TCRdb names TRBD1, which stays unverified in the absence of DNA. Germline V gives CDR1 MGHRA, CDR2 YSYEKL. The CDR3 is 14 amino acids. The CDR3 reads CASSQGTGDSGYTF.

The chain joins TRBV7-9 to TRBJ2-5; TCRdb lists TRBD2, though no DNA is available to test this call. In germline, CDR1 is SEHNR, CDR2 FQNEAQ (reference sequence). The CDR3 totals 17 residues. CDR3 amino acids: CASSPGTSGRARETQYF.

V gene TRBV7-9 combines with J gene TRBJ2-5. In germline, CDR1 is SEHNR, CDR2 FQNEAQ (reference sequence). CDR3 length: 14 residues. The CDR3 reads CASSQAGGWETQYF.

The chain recombines TRBV5-6 with TRBJ2-1; the TRBD2 assignment by TCRdb is unverifiable without DNA. This CDR3 has 15 amino acids. Germline CDR1 SGHDT, CDR2 YYEEEE. The CDR3 here is CASSVERGGYNEQFF.

The chain is built from TRBV7-8 and TRBJ1-2; the TCRdb call, TRBD1, lacks DNA for checking. Germline CDR1 reads SGHVS; CDR2 reads FQNEAQ. The CDR3 is made up of 13 amino acids. The CDR3 region is CASSLRQLYGYTF.

The chain combines TRBV2 with TRBJ2-7; TCRdb reports TRBD2, a call that lacks DNA to check it against. Germline CDR1 reads SNHLY; CDR2 reads FYNNEI. This CDR3 has 15 amino acids. The CDR3 protein is CALIGAPSSSYEQYF.

The rearrangement joins TRBV2 to TRBJ2-1. Germline assignment: CDR1 SNHLY and CDR2 FYNNEI. CDR3 length: 14 amino acids. The CDR3 reads CASSEAQEGDEQFF. The whole variable domain, filled in from reference TRBV2 and TRBJ2-1, reads EPEVTQTPSHQVTQMGQEVILRCVPISNHLYFYWYRQILGQKVEFLVSFYNNEISEKSEIFDDQFSVERPDGSNFTLKIRSTKLEDSAMYFCASSEAQEGDEQFFGPGTRLTVL.

The CDR3 is CASSNLSPEQFF. The V call is TRBV7-2, the J call TRBJ2-1. From germline, CDR1 is SGHTA and CDR2 FQGNSA. The CDR3 is made up of 12 amino acids.